Listed here are 30 T cell receptor beta chains from one sample, sequenced in a study of blood T cell repertoires in COVID-19. Only in-frame clones appear in the TCRdb table, and some are missing; sequencing was by immunoSEQ multiplex PCR. This table holds approximately 71,000 clones, roughly 85% found once. Specimen: peripheral blood. The receptors were gathered from a man in his 60s with active or convalescent COVID-19.

The chain uses TRBV10-2 and TRBJ1-1, with 8 bases fitting TRBD1. After removal of 6 bases from V and 6 bases from J, the junction contained 9 bases not matched to a gene. The germline V gene encodes CDR1 WSHSY and CDR2 SAAADI. The CDR3 covers 14 residues. CDR3 amino acids: CASRETTGGAEAFF. CDR3 in DNA: TGCGCCAGCAGGGAGACCACAGGGGGGGCTGAAGCTTTCTTT.

This clone has a handful of counts. V gene TRBV27 combines with J gene TRBJ2-7; a possible D gene is TRBD1 (5 bases). Trimming took 5 bases from V and 1 from J, leaving 12 bases between them. The germline V gene encodes CDR1 MNHEY and CDR2 SMNVEV (reference sequence). This CDR3 is 14 amino acids long. The CDR3 here is CASSLQGISYEQYF. The CDR3 coding sequence is TGTGCCAGCAGTCTCCAGGGTATTTCCTACGAGCAGTACTTC.

The V and J genes are TRBV6-5 and TRBJ2-2; 8 bases map to TRBD2. V shed 4 bases and J 4 bases; nucleotides not matched to a gene: 2. The CDR3 runs to 14 residues. Germline assignment: CDR1 MNHEY and CDR2 SVGAGI. This CDR3 reads CASSFGGGTGELFF. In nucleotides, the CDR3 is TGTGCCAGCAGTTTCGGGGGGGGCACCGGGGAGCTGTTTTTT.

The rearrangement joins TRBV25-1 to TRBJ2-3; the D gene is possibly TRBD1 (7 bases). CDR1 is MGHDK, CDR2 SYGVNS, per germline. The V gene lost 8 bases and the J gene lost 2 bases, with 20 bases spanning the gap. CDR3 length: 16 amino acids. The CDR3 here is CASDPGRGVTTDTQYF. The CDR3, as DNA: TGTGCCAGCGACCCCGGCAGGGGGGTGACCACAGATACGCAGTATTTT.

The rearrangement uses TRBV7-9 and TRBJ1-1; 8 bases map to TRBD1. Germline CDR1 and CDR2: SEHNR and FQNEAQ (reference sequence). CDR3 length: 13 amino acids. The junction had 4 bases not matched to a gene; V was cut back by 4 bases and J by 6 bases. CDR3 sequence (DNA): TGTGCCAGCAGCTACCAGGGGGCGGCTGAAGCTTTCTTT. Its protein is CASSYQGAAEAFF.

As DNA, the CDR3 is TGTGCCAGCAGTTTAGTGGGACAAGGGCAGCCCCAGCATTTT. This codes for CASSLVGQGQPQHF. The chain is built from TRBV27 and TRBJ1-5; possible D gene TRBD1, 6 bases. Germline values: CDR1 MNHEY, CDR2 SMNVEV (reference sequence). V lost 2 bases to trimming and J lost 7 bases, with 12 bases between them. There are 14 residues in the CDR3.

The J gene is TRBJ1-2, the V gene TRBV5-6, with 7 bases that match TRBD1. This CDR3 comprises 15 residues. Germline V gene sequence: CDR1 SGHDT, CDR2 YYEEEE. V lost 2 bases to trimming and J lost 3 bases; unmatched junction nucleotides: 7. In DNA form, the CDR3 reads TGTGCCAGCAGCTTTGGTGACAGGGTTTACTATGGCTACACCTTC. This sequence encodes CASSFGDRVYYGYTF.

This chain uses TRBV6-4 with TRBJ1-6; D is unclear. Looked up from germline, CDR1 is MRHNA and CDR2 is SNTAGT. Between the trimmed V and J ends, which lost 4 bases and 8 bases, there was a span of 12 bases. The CDR3 is made up of 14 amino acids. This chain's CDR3 is CASSVGFTDSPLHF. For the CDR3, the DNA is TGTGCCAGCAGTGTCGGTTTCACTGATTCACCCCTCCACTTT.

The chain couples TRBV5-1 to TRBJ2-7; the D gene is possibly TRBD1 (6 bases). The CDR3 is made up of 16 amino acids. Trimming pared 0 bases from V and 7 bases from J, leaving 20 bases between. The V gene's germline CDR1 is SGHRS and CDR2 YFSETQ. CDR3: CASSLAGVVGQGEQYF. CDR3 bases: TGCGCCAGCAGCTTGGCCGGGGTTGTCGGGCAGGGGGAGCAGTACTTC.

The chain combines TRBV30 with TRBJ1-2, with D perhaps matching TRBD1 (5 bases). The CDR3 covers 12 residues. The germline CDR1 and CDR2 sequences are GTSNPN and SVGIG (reference sequence). Deletions cut 2 bases from V and 3 bases from J, with 7 bases between. The CDR3: CAWSRDYYGYTF. In DNA, the CDR3 is TGTGCCTGGAGTAGGGACTACTATGGCTACACCTTC.

The rearrangement uses TRBV12-3 or TRBV12-4 and TRBJ1-1; possible D gene TRBD1, 6 bases. Trimming shortened V by 2 bases and J by 11 bases, and 9 bases separated the two germline ends. The CDR3 is 11 residues long. CDR3 nucleotides: TGTGCCAGCAGTTTACAGGGGACGGCTTTCTTT. Amino acids: CASSLQGTAFF.

V gene TRBV18 combines with J gene TRBJ2-4; the D gene is possibly TRBD1 (6 bases). CDR1 and CDR2 (germline): KGHSH, LQKENI. The CDR3 has 16 amino acids. V shed 3 bases and J shed 8 bases, with 20 bases lying between them. CDR3 sequence: CASSPTRTDIEDIQYF. In DNA form, the CDR3 reads TGTGCCAGCTCACCTACAAGGACAGACATCGAAGACATTCAGTACTTC.

In nucleotides, the CDR3 is TGCGCCAGCAGATCGGACACCCTGAACACTGAAGCTTTCTTT. Protein product: CASRSDTLNTEAFF. V usage is TRBV5-1 and J usage is TRBJ1-1; the D gene is possibly TRBD1 (5 bases). The CDR3 has 14 residues. V was shortened by 5 bases and J by 0 bases, with 11 bases between the two germline ends. The germline gives CDR1 SGHRS, CDR2 YFSETQ.

The rearrangement links TRBV29-1 to TRBJ1-5; 9 bases fit TRBD1. With V trimmed by 6 bases and J by 5 bases, 5 bases remained unmatched. This CDR3 region has 13 residues. Germline V gene sequence: CDR1 SQVTM, CDR2 ANQGSEA. The CDR3 DNA sequence: TGCAGCGTCGGGACAGGGCTCGATCAGCCCCAGCATTTT. Its protein product is CSVGTGLDQPQHF.

J is TRBJ1-4 and V is TRBV5-8; D remains ambiguous. V shed 2 bases and J shed 2 bases, with 7 bases lying between them. CDR3 size: 14 residues. From germline, CDR1 is SGHTS and CDR2 YDEGEE. In DNA, the CDR3 is TGTGCCAGCAGCTTTACCGGGACTAATGAAAAACTGTTTTTT. It yields the protein CASSFTGTNEKLFF.

The chain carries TRBV9 and TRBJ1-2; 9 nucleotides match TRBD1. V gave up 2 bases and J gave up 7 bases; unmatched junction bases: 0. This CDR3 spans 12 amino acids. The germline V gene encodes CDR1 SGDLS and CDR2 YYNGEE. The CDR3 DNA follows: TGTGCCAGCAGCGTGGGACAGGGTGGCTACACCTTC. Protein product: CASSVGQGGYTF.

There are a few counts of this clone. This CDR3 reads CASSYGLAGDTDTQYF. CDR3 DNA: TGTGCCAGCAGCTACGGACTAGCGGGGGATACAGATACGCAGTATTTT. The chain employs TRBV7-3 and TRBJ2-3; 13 positions agree with TRBD2. This CDR3 region has 16 residues. Looked up from germline, CDR1 is SGHTA and CDR2 is FQGTGA. After removal of 4 bases from V and 3 bases from J, the junction contained 4 bases not matched to a gene.

The chain employs TRBV19 and TRBJ1-5, with D possibly being TRBD1 (5 bases). Germline values: CDR1 LNHDA, CDR2 SQIVND (reference sequence). The CDR3 runs to 17 residues. V lost 7 bases and J 3 bases, leaving 22 bases between the germline ends. The CDR3 DNA reads as TGTGCCAGTACCCCGGAAATCCCCGGGGGAAACAATCAGCCCCAGCATTTT. Encoded protein: CASTPEIPGGNNQPQHF.

The DNA for the CDR3 is TGTGCCAGCAGCTCACAGGGTAGAGAGACCCAGTACTTC. Translating it yields CASSSQGRETQYF. This rearrangement joins TRBV5-8 to TRBJ2-5; possibly TRBD1 for D (6 bases). V was clipped by 3 bases and J by 4 bases, with 10 bases between them. There are 13 residues in the CDR3. Germline CDR1 reads SGHTS; CDR2 reads YDEGEE.

The chain has TRBV5-4 and TRBJ2-6; 8 nucleotides align to TRBD2. V was clipped by 2 bases and J by 4 bases; unmatched bases: 5. CDR3 length: 16 residues. Germline-derived CDR1 and CDR2 are SGHNT and YYREEE (reference sequence). CDR3 region: CASSFPGGLGANVLTF. In DNA form, the CDR3 reads TGTGCCAGCAGCTTTCCGGGGGGGCTAGGGGCCAACGTCCTGACTTTC.

The chain carries TRBV28 and TRBJ2-6, with TRBD2 as a possible D gene (5 bases). The length of the CDR3 is 14 residues. The ends were cut back, 8 bases at V and 0 bases at J, with 8 bases in the middle. From germline, CDR1 is MDHEN and CDR2 SYDVKM. CDR3 nucleotides: TGTGCCAGCGACTACAGCTCTGGGGCCAACGTCCTGACTTTC. This translates into CASDYSSGANVLTF.

The J gene is TRBJ2-5, the V gene TRBV18; the D gene is possibly TRBD1 (6 bases). The germline V gene encodes CDR1 KGHSH and CDR2 LQKENI. With 6 bases removed from V and 1 base from J, the gap between germline ends came to 12 bases. The CDR3 has 14 residues. CDR3 sequence: CASSYDRIQETQYF. The CDR3 coding sequence is TGTGCCAGCTCGTACGACAGGATCCAAGAGACCCAGTACTTC.

This clone was detected only once. The CDR3 DNA is TGTGCCTCCGACAGCTCCTACGAGCAGTACTTC. Translating it yields CASDSSYEQYF. The chain combines TRBV30 with TRBJ2-7; possible D gene TRBD1, 5 bases. CDR3 length: 11 residues. Per germline, CDR1 GTSNPN and CDR2 SVGIG (reference sequence). Deletions cut 7 bases from V and 0 bases from J, with 7 bases between.

The chain carries TRBV7-8 and TRBJ2-2; D is uncertain. This CDR3 has 14 amino acids. V dropped 1 base and J dropped 2 bases, with 5 bases sitting between them. Germline lookup yields CDR1 SGHVS and CDR2 FQNEAQ. CDR3 coding DNA: TGTGCCAGCAGCTTAGTGAGAAACACCGGGGAGCTGTTTTTT. Amino acid sequence: CASSLVRNTGELFF.

The V gene is TRBV12-5, the J gene TRBJ1-2; 11 bases fit TRBD1. The trim removed 8 bases at V and 6 bases at J, leaving 8 bases unmatched. CDR3 length: 14 residues. Looked up from germline, CDR1 is LGHNT and CDR2 is FRNRAP. The CDR3 here is CASLPGTGGHGYTF. CDR3 nucleotide sequence: TGTGCTAGTCTTCCCGGGACAGGGGGTCATGGCTACACCTTC.

The chain carries TRBV3-1 (or the pseudogene TRBV3-2) and TRBJ2-7; TRBD1 aligns across 9 bases. Germline V gene lookup returns CDR1 LGHDT and CDR2 YNNKEL (reference sequence). Germline trimming cut 5 bases from V and 3 bases from J; bases unmatched to any gene: 5. This CDR3 comprises 14 residues. CDR3 DNA sequence: TGTGCCAGCAGCACTCGACAGGGGGGCTACGAGCAGTACTTC. Protein product: CASSTRQGGYEQYF.

This clone has a handful of counts. The chain links TRBV6-5 to TRBJ1-2; 7 nucleotides agree with TRBD1. The CDR3 runs 15 residues. Germline-derived CDR1 and CDR2 are MNHEY and SVGAGI. Germline trimming cut 6 bases from V and 4 bases from J; bases unmatched to any gene: 11. CDR3 in amino acids: CASSQGDSSFYGYTF. DNA of the CDR3: TGTGCCAGCAGCCAGGGGGACTCGTCCTTCTATGGCTACACCTTC.

The chain employs TRBV4-2 and TRBJ1-2, with TRBD1 matching over 7 bases. The CDR3 sequence is 17 residues long. CDR1 LGHNA and CDR2 YNFKEQ come from the germline V gene. J lost 7 bases, V lost 1 base, and 15 bases had no gene match. The CDR3 loop is CASSQVSLYGQAGGYTF. The CDR3 nucleotides read TGTGCCAGCAGCCAAGTTTCTCTATATGGACAGGCGGGTGGCTACACCTTC.

The V gene is TRBV6-6, the J gene TRBJ1-1, with D uncertain. CDR3 size: 15 residues. V was pared by 5 bases and J by 5 bases, with 18 bases between. CDR1 and CDR2 (germline): MNHNY, SVGAGI (reference sequence). The CDR3 nucleotides are TGTGCCAGCAGTCACTACTACGAGGGAGGTACTGAAGCTTTCTTT. It encodes CASSHYYEGGTEAFF.

The rearrangement uses TRBV5-1 and TRBJ2-1; D perhaps matches TRBD2 (6 bases). Germline CDR1 SGHRS, CDR2 YFSETQ. V was clipped by 4 bases and J by 4 bases, with 21 bases between them. This CDR3 comprises 17 residues. CDR3 protein: CASSAGTSLRAYNEQFF. CDR3 bases: TGCGCCAGCAGCGCCGGGACTTCCCTGCGGGCTTACAATGAGCAGTTCTTC. Complete variable domain (other parts from reference TRBV5-1 and TRBJ2-1): KAGVTQTPRYLIKTRGQQVTLSCSPISGHRSVSWYQQTPGQGLQFLFEYFSETQRNKGNFPGRFSGRQFSNSRSEMNVSTLELGDSALYLCASSAGTSLRAYNEQFFGPGTRLTVL.